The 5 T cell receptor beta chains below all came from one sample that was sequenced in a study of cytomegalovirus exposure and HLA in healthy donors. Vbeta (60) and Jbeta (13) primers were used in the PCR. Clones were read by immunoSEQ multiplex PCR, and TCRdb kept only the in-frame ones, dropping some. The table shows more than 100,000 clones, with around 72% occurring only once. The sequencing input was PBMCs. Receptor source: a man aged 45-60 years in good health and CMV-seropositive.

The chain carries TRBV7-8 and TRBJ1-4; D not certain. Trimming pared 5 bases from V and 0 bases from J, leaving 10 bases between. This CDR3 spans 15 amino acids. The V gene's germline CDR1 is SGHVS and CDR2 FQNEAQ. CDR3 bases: TGTGCCAGCAGCCATCGGAGAGCAACTAATGAAAAACTGTTTTTT. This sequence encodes CASSHRRATNEKLFF.

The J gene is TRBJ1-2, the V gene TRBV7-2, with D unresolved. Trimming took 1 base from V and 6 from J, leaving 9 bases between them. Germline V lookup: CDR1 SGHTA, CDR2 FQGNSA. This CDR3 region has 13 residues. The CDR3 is CASSLVRFNGYTF. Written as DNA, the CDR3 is TGTGCCAGCAGCTTAGTACGGTTCAATGGCTACACCTTC.

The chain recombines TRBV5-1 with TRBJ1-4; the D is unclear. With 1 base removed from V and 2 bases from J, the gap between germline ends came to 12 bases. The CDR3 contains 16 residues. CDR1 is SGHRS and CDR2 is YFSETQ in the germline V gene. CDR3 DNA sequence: TGCGCCAGCAGCTTGTACCCGGCGGCTACTAATGAAAAACTGTTTTTT. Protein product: CASSLYPAATNEKLFF.

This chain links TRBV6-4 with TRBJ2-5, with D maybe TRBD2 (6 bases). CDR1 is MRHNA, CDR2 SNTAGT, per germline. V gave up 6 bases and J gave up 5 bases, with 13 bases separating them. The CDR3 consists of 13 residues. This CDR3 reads CASSRTRGETQYF. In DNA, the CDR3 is TGTGCCAGCAGCCGAACTCGGGGGGAGACCCAGTACTTC.

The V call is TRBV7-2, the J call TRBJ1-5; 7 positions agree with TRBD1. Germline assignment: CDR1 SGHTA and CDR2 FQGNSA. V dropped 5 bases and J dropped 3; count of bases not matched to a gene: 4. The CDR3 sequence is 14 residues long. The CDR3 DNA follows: TGTGCCAGCAGCCCCGGGACAGTCAATCAGCCCCAGCATTTT. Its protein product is CASSPGTVNQPQHF.